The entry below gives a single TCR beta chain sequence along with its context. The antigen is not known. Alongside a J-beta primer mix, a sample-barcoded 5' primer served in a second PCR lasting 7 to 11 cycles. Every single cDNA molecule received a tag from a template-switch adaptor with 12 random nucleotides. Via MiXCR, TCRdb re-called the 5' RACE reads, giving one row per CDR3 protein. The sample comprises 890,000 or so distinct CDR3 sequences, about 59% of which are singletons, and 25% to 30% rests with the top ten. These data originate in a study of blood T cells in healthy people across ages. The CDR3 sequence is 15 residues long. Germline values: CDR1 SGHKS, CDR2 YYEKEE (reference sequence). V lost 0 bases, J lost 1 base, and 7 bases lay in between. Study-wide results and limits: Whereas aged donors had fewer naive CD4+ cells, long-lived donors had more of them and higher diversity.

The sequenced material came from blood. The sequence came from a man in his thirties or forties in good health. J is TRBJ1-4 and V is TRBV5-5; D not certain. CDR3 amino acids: CASSLGFGTNEKLFF. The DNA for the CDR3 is TGTGCCAGCAGCTTGGGTTTCGGAACTAATGAAAAACTGTTTTTT.